This T cell receptor beta chain stems from a study of shared clonotypes between healthy human individuals (dated by TCRdb to 2019 to 2021). At the level of the whole study: Three men and a couple of women, aged 18 to 49 years, made up the cohort. To estimate repertoire size and how much clonotype sharing occurs between individuals, the study deeply sequenced the blood TCR repertoires of roughly 5 healthy adults. Different laboratories and diverse techniques were used to prepare libraries and sequence TCR repertoires, to increase sequencing depth and limit assay-specific biases. Each donor's leukapheresis produced roughly between roughly 0.85 and 9.5 billion PBMCs. Per donor, three plates each were used for CD4 naive and CD4 memory, two for CD8 naive, and one for CD8 memory.

The junction carries 9 bases between V and J, which are trimmed by 0 bases and 0 bases respectively. CDR1 and CDR2 were assigned from the germline V gene as SGHTA and FQGNSA. Measured from the cysteine to the phenylalanine, the CDR3 is 15 residues long. CDR3 DNA is the only sequence kept; it has 45 bases, read in frame from the first base. Regarding this clone: The antigen this receptor binds is unknown. No quality values exist for individual bases; no much larger clone is one base distant.

Using the deep immunoSEQ assay, multiplex PCR amplified TCR CDR3 regions from genomic DNA. Extracted genomic DNA from each cell subset was spread evenly across all wells of several immunoSEQ 96-well plates, with each plate serving as a replicate. For sorted subsets, each replicate PCR was loaded with about 200 ng genomic DNA, equivalent to 25,000 to 35,000 T cell genomes. Purified libraries were quantified with a Qubit 3.0 fluorometer, sized on a Bioanalyzer 2100, and re-quantified with the KAPA Library Quantification kit. A separate single-read 150-cycle Illumina NextSeq 550 flow cell was used to sequence each immunoSEQ 96-well plate. As for the authors' bioinformatics: Because the immunoSEQ output held only junctional sequences and lacked quality scores, the filtering could not match the filtering applied to full-length reads. To assign V/J genes and CDR3, sequences were annotated against IMGT germline references using PyIR, a Python wrapper for IgBLAST v1.9. Reads were removed for weak V/J assignments (E-value above 1e-6), missing CDR3, stop codons, out-of-frame junctions, or ambiguous translated residues. A V3J clonotype was defined by an identical inferred V gene, J gene, and CDR3 amino acid sequence. To compute the percentage overlap between repertoires, the number of shared unique clonotypes was divided by the size of the smaller repertoire. RTK rarefaction, the Chao1 estimator, and Recon v2.1 estimates of unobserved clonotypes were used to assess repertoire richness. OLGA was used to compute generation probabilities for all TCRbeta clonotypes that the gDNA method yielded from a handful of donors. This is the immuneACCESS table as TCRdb keeps it, with only in-frame sequences that have V and J called. A part of the clones is gone; compared with another copy, unresolved V genes explain less than half, and the rest is unexplained. The V and J calls and clone size are taken from that table; D and trimming were inferred from the DNA. The sample has some 580,000 clones on record, approximately 97% of them singletons. The top ten clonotypes cover about 0.06% of the sample.

The donors were healthy, HIV-negative adults who had no recently reported acute infections or vaccinations. Every donor was a Caucasian adult living in Nashville, Tennessee, USA. Magnetic negative selection was used to enrich CD4+ T cells, after which naive cells were positively selected on CD45RA and the negative fraction became the memory subset. Blood was obtained by leukapheresis, after which PBMCs were separated by Ficoll-Histopaque density gradient centrifugation and cryopreserved in liquid nitrogen vapor phase. Analytical flow cytometry was used to check the purity and quantity of each magnetically sorted T cell population. Genomic DNA was isolated from each sorted fraction and quantified by UV absorbance on a Nanodrop 2000c. Points the paper makes about the study in general: Clonotypes shared by all four sorted-subset donors showed higher generation probabilities than non-shared clonotypes. Across a few donors, about 5% of naive CD4, approximately 3.6% of naive CD8, roughly 2.2% of memory CD4, and under 0.45% of memory CD8 clonotypes were shared. Only blood was sampled, and tissue TCR repertoires likely differ from those in blood. Rarefaction of sorted-subset datasets indicated incomplete sequencing despite the large sequencing depth. Because the study included only a small number of donors, the genetic and exposure-history diversity represented was limited. Pairwise subsampling led to the expectation that sequencing depth would affect the degree of clonotype sharing among donors. Naive subsets generally had larger estimated clonotype richness than memory subsets.

The receptor's source is a woman in her twenties or thirties in good health. The material sequenced was naive CD4+ T cells sorted from blood. The cell subset or site label here, explained by the study, means: CD45RA+ positively selected. The V and J genes are TRBV7-2 and TRBJ2-7; TRBD1 could be the D gene, as 5 bases match. The CDR3 protein is CASSLAGRASYEQYF. The nucleotide sequence reads as follows: TGTGCCAGCAGCTTAGCGGGCAGGGCCTCCTACGAGCAGTACTTC.